Below, 5 T cell receptor beta chains from the same sample are listed, as sequenced in a study of CD8 T cells in ankylosing spondylitis. TCRdb fed the 5' RACE reads into MiXCR, producing one record per CDR3 protein. The sample lists 230,000 or so distinct CDR3 sequences, more than 15% occurring once. Sequenced material: blood, either unsorted or a sorted T cell fraction (not recorded which). Receptor source: a male donor with ankylosing spondylitis or in good health (not recorded which).

The genes are TRBV7-9 and TRBJ2-5, with 9 bases matching TRBD1. CDR3 length: 15 amino acids. V dropped 5 bases and J dropped 5; count of bases not matched to a gene: 9. Germline CDR1 SEHNR, CDR2 FQNEAQ (reference sequence). The CDR3 region is CASSRWDRAGETQYF. The CDR3 region has the DNA TGTGCCAGCAGCCGTTGGGACAGGGCAGGGGAGACCCAGTACTTC. Filled out from reference TRBV7-9 and TRBJ2-5, the complete variable domain reads DTGVSQNPRHKITKRGQNVTFRCDPISEHNRLYWYRQTLGQGPEFLTYFQNEAQLEKSRLLSDRFSAERPKGSFSTLEIQRTEQGDSAMYLCASSRWDRAGETQYFGPGTRLLVL.

The chain joins TRBV2 to TRBJ2-3, with D perhaps matching TRBD1 (6 bases). The CDR3 spans 13 residues. CDR1 is SNHLY and CDR2 is FYNNEI in the germline V gene. Trimming removed 6 bases from V and 4 bases from J, with 11 bases in between. CDR3 in DNA: TGTGCCAGCAGGTGGACAGCCGCAGATACGCAGTATTTT. Amino acids: CASRWTAADTQYF.

The table lists this clonotype with a count of one. V is TRBV18 and J is TRBJ2-2; D is uncertain. CDR3 length: 16 amino acids. Trimming removed 2 bases from V and 2 bases from J, with 12 bases in between. The V gene's germline CDR1 is KGHSH and CDR2 LQKENI. The CDR3 nucleotides are TGTGCCAGCTCACCAAGGGCAGACTTTAACACCGGGGAGCTGTTTTTT. Protein sequence: CASSPRADFNTGELFF.

The chain recombines TRBV6-1 with TRBJ2-6; D is unresolved. CDR1 and CDR2 from the germline V gene are MNHNS and SASEGT. This CDR3 is 15 amino acids long. The V end was cut by 6 bases, the J end by 0 bases, with 9 bases between. The CDR3 region has the DNA TGTGCCAGCAGGCAGGCCGCCTCTGGGGCCAACGTCCTGACTTTC. This gives the protein CASRQAASGANVLTF.

In this sample, this clonotype turned up many times. The chain uses TRBV14 and TRBJ2-1; TRBD2 might be the D (5 bases). Trimming cost V 4 bases and J 3 bases, with 10 bases left between them. Germline CDR1 SGHDN, CDR2 FVKESK. The CDR3 spans 14 residues. The DNA for the CDR3 is TGTGCCAGCAGCCCGAGCGGCTACTACAATGAGCAGTTCTTC. This encodes CASSPSGYYNEQFF. Together with reference TRBV14 and TRBJ2-1, the CDR3 gives the full variable domain: EAGVTQFPSHSVIEKGQTVTLRCDPISGHDNLYWYRRVMGKEIKFLLHFVKESKQDESGMPNNRFLAERTGGTYSTLKVQPAELEDSGVYFCASSPSGYYNEQFFGPGTRLTVL.